This T cell receptor (beta chain) was recorded in a study of blood T cell repertoires in COVID-19. The wider study: Spain, Italy and the United States supplied samples that represented acute and convalescent COVID-19.

This clone was seen just once. As processed by the authors: Cell counts per sample came from amplifying reference gene primers. TCRdb's table, derived via immunoSEQ multiplex PCR, lists solely in-frame clones and lacks some. From that table come the V and J calls and clone size; the DNA was used to work out D and trimming. The sample lists a few hundred thousand clones, about nine tenths seen once, with approximately 3% in the top ten. The age range of participants was roughly 18 to 90 years, with residence in about two dozen US areas. Germline V gene lookup returns CDR1 MNHEY and CDR2 SVGEGT. The length of the CDR3 is 20 residues. V lost 6 bases and J lost 2; bases outside the gene matches: 16.

The sequencing sample was made of PBMCs or T cells enriched from blood (not recorded which). The chain couples TRBV6-2 or TRBV6-3 to TRBJ2-1, with TRBD2 matching over 13 bases. The clonotype originates from a woman aged 45-60 years in a cohort exposed to, infected with or recovered from COVID-19 (not recorded which). Here the CDR3 reads CASSTQSSRLAGGTYNEQFF. In DNA, the CDR3 is TGTGCCAGCAGCACCCAATCCTCACGACTAGCGGGGGGAACCTACAATGAGCAGTTCTTC.